The sequence of this T cell receptor (beta chain) was determined in a study of monozygotic twins with inflammatory bowel disease (dated by TCRdb to between 2018 and 2020). Turning to the overall study: A total of approximately 30 monozygotic twin pairs were included in the full study, comprising nine German pairs (four IBD-concordant, five IBD-discordant) and 19 IBD-discordant Danish pairs. Disease-associated traits were sought mainly through comparisons between IBD patients and their genetically identical healthy co-twins within discordant pairs. Each individual had, on average, about 151 000 unique TCRalpha sequences and 181 000 unique TCRbeta sequences available for analysis. The study at large found these results: Differing immunosuppressive treatments among patients may have added background noise and inter-individual variability to the repertoires. The analysis was unable to tell apart different T cell subtypes. A decrease in TCRbeta repertoire diversity, as measured by inverse Simpson index, was observed in IBD patients compared with their healthy co-twins. Concordant and discordant twins showed no difference in repertoire similarity, possibly because of limited statistical power. IBD patients shared fewer clonotypes with other individuals than healthy twins did, most markedly in patients showing signs of disease activity. No single strong signal or clonotype linked to IBD turned up in the results, so the idea that one exists was not supported.

In the germline V gene (reference sequence), CDR1 corresponds to SGHNT and CDR2 to YYREEE. There are 16 amino acids in the CDR3, from cysteine to phenylalanine inclusive. No DNA is recorded. Library creation used 5' RACE. Each TCR library was prepared from about 3,400 ng of total RNA. For each sample, cDNA synthesis with SMARTScribe reverse transcriptase was split into eight separate reactions. During cDNA synthesis, template switching introduced unique molecular identifiers that contained a 6-nucleotide sample barcode. TCRalpha and TCRbeta cDNA was amplified in two nested PCRs of approximately 16 and 10 cycles, and bead purification was carried out after each PCR. Before amplification, the cDNA was both treated with uracil DNA-glycosylase and purified with the QIAquick PCR purification kit. In the second PCR, Illumina TruSeq-compatible adapters and sample-specific barcodes were added. Library quality and concentration were assessed using TapeStation and Qubit, and approximately 5 ng of each library was pooled. Pooled libraries were sequenced on an Illumina HiSeq2500 single-index Rapid Run with 2 x 100 bp reads and custom sequencing primers. In the paper's pipeline: MiGEC version 1.2.6 was used for UMI-based consensus assembly, which corrected PCR and sequencing errors. MiXCR version 2.1.1 handled V(D)J alignment, clonotype assembly and CDR3 extraction. Gene usage, clonotype sharing and MAIT/NKT TCR abundance were normalised by analysing the top 1000, 10 000 and 20 000 clonotypes per sample. After downsampling to 27 000 UMIs, diversity was calculated as the inverse Simpson index using the vegan R package. Paired Mann-Whitney U tests on discordant twin pairs were used, with Benjamini-Hochberg multiple-testing correction. Reads reprocessed by TCRdb are summarized as one entry per CDR3 protein sequence, and DNA is absent. The V and J calls here are based on TCRdb, not the publication. The table held for this sample gives about 450,000 distinct CDR3 sequences. The top ten clones comprise 2.4% of the sample.

About this clonotype itself: Its antigen remains undetermined.

From each donor, a roughly 2.6 ml peripheral blood sample was collected into PAXgene tubes and stored at -80 degrees C. Total RNA was isolated from whole blood with the PAXgene blood miRNA kit on an automated QIAcube, without T cell sorting. Peripheral blood from monozygotic twin pairs concordant or discordant for inflammatory bowel disease was subjected to deep TCRalpha and TCRbeta repertoire profiling with unique molecular barcoding. Smoking habits were recorded for all twin pairs, and individuals were classified as current, former or never smokers. This receptor was taken from a human donor with ulcerative colitis or Crohn's disease, or a healthy co-twin of an affected twin (not recorded which). The sequenced material came from blood. The chain couples TRBV5-4 to TRBJ2-2; TCRdb gives TRBD1 as the D gene, but with no DNA this cannot be confirmed. Here the CDR3 is given as CASRHPQGQGPGELFF.